The rows below give T cell receptor beta chains drawn from one sample of a study of blood T cells in healthy people across ages. TCRdb processed the 5' RACE reads anew with MiXCR; each CDR3 protein has one entry. The sample lists 1.6 million or so distinct CDR3 sequences, 30% to 40% seen once, with about 11% in the top ten. What was sequenced was blood. The receptors shown here come from a woman aged 25 to 45 in good health. The CDR3 runs from the conserved cysteine through the conserved F or W. Each record gives: J gene, D gene, clone size, V gene, CDR3 DNA, CDR3 protein. The D gene is left open where the match is weak. Expanded clones get a size class; other rows say once, few or many, or leave the size out.

J: TRBJ1-2
D: NA
size: many
V: TRBV10-2
DNA: TGCGCCAGCAGTCCCCGGACAGCTAACTATGGCTACACCTTC
CDR3: CASSPRTANYGYTF

J: TRBJ1-5
D: NA
size: NA
V: TRBV5-8
DNA: TGTGCCAGCAGCTTGCACAGGGACAATCAGCCCCAGCATTTT
CDR3: CASSLHRDNQPQHF

J: TRBJ1-2
D: TRBD1
size: once
V: TRBV12-3/TRBV12-4
DNA: TGTGCCAGCCTGGGACAGGGGGAGTATAGCTATGGCTACACCTTC
CDR3: CASLGQGEYSYGYTF

J: TRBJ2-3
D: NA
size: NA
V: TRBV3-1
DNA: TGTGCCAGCAGCCAGGCTCGTGAGGGGGATACGCAGTATTTT
CDR3: CASSQAREGDTQYF

J: TRBJ2-7
D: NA
size: few
V: TRBV19
DNA: TGTGCCAGTAGTATAGAGACAGGCTACGAGCAGTACTTC
CDR3: CASSIETGYEQYF

J: TRBJ1-1
D: NA
size: NA
V: TRBV7-9
DNA: TGTGCCAGCAGCTTTGGGAGTGTCACTGAAACTTTCTTT
CDR3: CASSFGSVTETFF

J: TRBJ2-1
D: TRBD2
size: NA
V: TRBV6-5
DNA: TGTGCCAGCAGAGGACTAGCGTTGGGTGAGCAGTTCTTC
CDR3: CASRGLALGEQFF

J: TRBJ2-1
D: NA
size: NA
V: TRBV7-8
DNA: TGTGCCAGCAGCTTTCCCGGCAGGGCCTACAATGAGCAGTTCTTC
CDR3: CASSFPGRAYNEQFF

J: TRBJ2-1
D: NA
size: NA
V: TRBV7-3
DNA: TGTGCCAGCAGCTTAAGCGTCCGGGGCTCCCCTGACAATGAGCAGTTCTTC
CDR3: CASSLSVRGSPDNEQFF

J: TRBJ2-2
D: NA
size: many
V: TRBV6-5
DNA: TGTGCCAGCAGGCCTATCCACACCGGGGAGCTGTTTTTT
CDR3: CASRPIHTGELFF

J: TRBJ1-2
D: NA
size: NA
V: TRBV3-1
DNA: TGTGCCAGCAGCCAAATGACAGAGCCTCTTGGCTACACCTTC
CDR3: CASSQMTEPLGYTF

J: TRBJ2-3
D: TRBD2
size: NA
V: TRBV30
DNA: TGTGCCTGGAGTACCGGGACTAGCGGCACAGATACGCAGTATTTT
CDR3: CAWSTGTSGTDTQYF

J: TRBJ2-7
D: TRBD2
size: few
V: TRBV20-1
DNA: TGCAGTGCGGGATGGACTAGCCGTTGGTTCTACGAGCAGTACTTC
CDR3: CSAGWTSRWFYEQYF

J: TRBJ1-6
D: NA
size: NA
V: TRBV20-1
DNA: TGCAGTGCTAGAGAAGGTTCACGAGGATCTTATAATTCACCCCTCCACTTT
CDR3: CSAREGSRGSYNSPLHF

J: TRBJ2-3
D: TRBD1
size: few
V: TRBV3-1
DNA: TGTGCCAGCAGCCAGGGGGCTGGGACAGGGGCCTATGCGCAGTATTTT
CDR3: CASSQGAGTGAYAQYF

J: TRBJ1-1
D: NA
size: NA
V: TRBV7-9
DNA: TGTGCCAGCAGCCCGGCTGGGACGATCACTGAAGCTTTCTTT
CDR3: CASSPAGTITEAFF

J: TRBJ2-1
D: TRBD2
size: NA
V: TRBV19
DNA: TGTGCCAGTAGTAGAAACTCCCCCATAGCGGGAGACAATGAGCAGTTCTTC
CDR3: CASSRNSPIAGDNEQFF

J: TRBJ2-3
D: NA
size: NA
V: TRBV5-1
DNA: TGCGCCAGCAGCACCGCGGGCAGCAAGGCAGATACGCAGTATTTT
CDR3: CASSTAGSKADTQYF

J: TRBJ1-1
D: NA
size: many
V: TRBV28
DNA: TGTGCCAGCAGTTTCCTAAAACCGGGCACTGAAGCTTTCTTT
CDR3: CASSFLKPGTEAFF

J: TRBJ2-3
D: NA
size: NA
V: TRBV5-1
DNA: TGCGCCAGCAGCAGTCTATCAGGGTCGGCAGATACGCAGTATTTT
CDR3: CASSSLSGSADTQYF

J: TRBJ2-3
D: NA
size: few
V: TRBV3-1
DNA: TGTGCCAGCAGCCTGGGACCGACTGGGGATACGCAGTATTTT
CDR3: CASSLGPTGDTQYF

J: TRBJ1-4
D: NA
size: NA
V: TRBV6-1
DNA: TGTGCCAGCAGTGAAATTGGGGCGAGTGTTGCAACTAATGAAAAACTGTTTTTT
CDR3: CASSEIGASVATNEKLFF

J: TRBJ1-2
D: TRBD1
size: few
V: TRBV6-4
DNA: TGTGCCAGCAGTGACGGGACAGGGGGATTTTTTGGCTACACCTTC
CDR3: CASSDGTGGFFGYTF

J: TRBJ2-5
D: NA
size: NA
V: TRBV5-1
DNA: TGCGCCAGCAGCCGGGGGACATCGCTTCAAGAGACCCAGTACTTC
CDR3: CASSRGTSLQETQYF

J: TRBJ2-7
D: TRBD2
size: NA
V: TRBV11-2
DNA: TGTGCCAGCAGCTTTGCCGGACCCCGGGGGGGCGAGCAGTACTTC
CDR3: CASSFAGPRGGEQYF

J: TRBJ2-3
D: NA
size: few
V: TRBV6-5
DNA: TGTGCCAGCAGATCCGGGACAAACACAGATACGCAGTATTTT
CDR3: CASRSGTNTDTQYF

J: TRBJ2-7
D: TRBD2
size: NA
V: TRBV3-1
DNA: TGTGCCAGCAGCCAATTCGGGGGGGCGGGCGAGCAGTACTTC
CDR3: CASSQFGGAGEQYF

J: TRBJ2-7
D: NA
size: NA
V: TRBV9
DNA: TGTGCCAGCAGCGTAGCTACGACAAGCGCCGAGCAGTACTTC
CDR3: CASSVATTSAEQYF

J: TRBJ2-1
D: NA
size: NA
V: TRBV6-2/TRBV6-3
DNA: TGTGCCAGCAGTTACTCCCCGACGGTATGGAATGAGCAGTTCTTC
CDR3: CASSYSPTVWNEQFF

J: TRBJ2-3
D: TRBD2
size: few
V: TRBV15
DNA: TGTGCCACCAGCATCAGCGGGGGGGACGCAGATACGCAGTATTTT
CDR3: CATSISGGDADTQYF

J: TRBJ1-5
D: NA
size: NA
V: TRBV7-9
DNA: TGTGCCAGCAGCTCCGACTCGGGACCGACTAATCAGCCCCAGCATTTT
CDR3: CASSSDSGPTNQPQHF

J: TRBJ2-3
D: TRBD1
size: NA
V: TRBV5-1
DNA: TGCGCCAGCAGACAAAGACAGGGGGCTGTAGGCGCAGATACGCAGTATTTT
CDR3: CASRQRQGAVGADTQYF

J: TRBJ2-1
D: TRBD2
size: few
V: TRBV12-3/TRBV12-4
DNA: TGTGCCAGCAGCTCGAGCGGGAGGTCCCTCGGGGATGAGCAGTTCTTC
CDR3: CASSSSGRSLGDEQFF

J: TRBJ2-3
D: TRBD2
size: NA
V: TRBV27
DNA: TGTGCCAGCAGTCCCCCGGCGACTAGCGGGGGCTGGGATACGCAGTATTTT
CDR3: CASSPPATSGGWDTQYF

J: TRBJ1-1
D: NA
size: many
V: TRBV20-1
DNA: TGCAGTGCTGGGACCCTAGGGAACACTGAAGCTTTCTTT
CDR3: CSAGTLGNTEAFF

J: TRBJ2-1
D: NA
size: few
V: TRBV6-1
DNA: TGTGCCAGCACCCAGGGACGTATCTCCTACAATGAGCAGTTCTTC
CDR3: CASTQGRISYNEQFF

J: TRBJ1-2
D: NA
size: many
V: TRBV5-1
DNA: TGCGCCAGCAGCACACAGGGCTATGGCTACACCTTC
CDR3: CASSTQGYGYTF

J: TRBJ2-1
D: TRBD2
size: NA
V: TRBV9
DNA: TGTGCCAGCAGCGTAGAGGTACTAGCGGGAGGCAATGAGCAGTTCTTC
CDR3: CASSVEVLAGGNEQFF